This T cell receptor (beta chain) originates from a study of cytomegalovirus exposure and HLA in healthy donors (dated 2017 in TCRdb). Context from the whole study: In an earlier analysis of 450 to 750 of the donors, 250 to 300 Gb of sequence data and 95 million to 130 million unique TCR beta sequences from about 180 million T cells were reported. About 280 gigabases of sequencing data and approximately 84 million unique TCR sequences were included in an early release covering roughly 600 HLA-typed donors. The genetic ancestry cluster associated with self-reported Caucasian donors included 80% to 90% of the 398 genotyped donors. The study aimed to test whether signatures of past pathogen exposure could be identified by cataloging public T cell receptors. The T cell repertoires of roughly 660 subjects were profiled by immunosequencing and related to cytomegalovirus serostatus. In addition to the first cohort of 666 subjects, a separate validation cohort of 120 different subjects was used. To predict cytomegalovirus infection status, the study combined high-throughput TCR immunosequencing, statistical association of individual TCRs with disease status, and machine learning. To study patterns of TCR occurrence, a later analysis re-analyzed previously published TCR beta repertoires from more than 550 donors and added high-resolution HLA genotyping. The later analysis used no new phenotypic data to find candidate immune exposures, relying instead on TCR beta sequences and their occurrence across donors. An earlier analysis of 587 of the donors used high-throughput TCR beta sequencing to judge whether each TCR beta V gene segment behaved as functional or pseudogenic. Donor age, sex, ethnicity and CMV serostatus were compiled alongside the repertoire data. In a later genetic analysis, genome-wide SNP genotypes for about 65% of the roughly 700 donors were used, and that subset was treated as a discovery cohort. Every repertoire in the discovery cohort had been generated on one and the same sequencing platform. HLA typing included class I and class II loci at four-digit resolution. The number of donors typed differed by locus, with roughly 629-640 for A, B, C, DRB1 and DQB1, 522 for DQA1, 606 for DPA1, and 472 for DPB1. Roughly 5 DR-DQ haplotypes were handled as single units for association and clustering because linkage in the cohort was strong. On average, around 230,000 unique TCR beta nucleotide sequences were sequenced per donor among 398 genotyped donors of the cohort, with roughly 19% of those sequences being non-productive. The study at large found these results: In a later genetic analysis, a missense DCLRE1C variant was associated with V-gene and J-gene trimming of TCR beta chains, and the association was replicated in an independent cohort. Because counts were too low, about 18 rarely observed V segments, including chromosome 9 orphons, were left out of the earlier analysis of some 640 of the donors. Sequencing depth was assumed to be roughly uniform across donors in the presence/absence analyses, though that assumption may not hold. HLA typing was unavailable for some donors at each locus, so association tests used only the typed subset. In a later analysis, around 17,000 TCR beta sequences were associated with specific HLA alleles at a false discovery rate of 0.05. Only TCR beta chains were sequenced in this cohort, and the absence of alpha or paired-chain data limited detectable features. A cluster of highly shared sequence variants was judged likely to represent a technical artifact of the sequencing pipeline. Several of the top co-occurrence clusters appeared to be linked to parvovirus B19, influenza, CMV and Epstein-Barr virus, according to a later analysis. The study gave a list of over 150 TCR beta chains associated with cytomegalovirus. The authors suggested that the approach could potentially be generalized to other disease states and immunological phenotypes. In both the original and validation cohorts, the classifier was reported to diagnose cytomegalovirus status with high specificity and sensitivity. Strong co-occurrence of HLA alleles, especially DR and DQ, made assigning TCR associations to individual alleles difficult. According to a later genetic analysis, donors in an Asian-associated ancestry cluster had fewer N-insertions in productive TCRs than the approximately 710-donor mean. Broadly in line with IMGT annotations, most TCR beta V segments showed up in productive rearrangements about 90% or about 30% of the time in an earlier analysis of around 600 of the donors. A further reported finding was that TCR beta sequences accurately predicted the HLA-A and HLA-B alleles for most subjects in the first cohort. Linkage disequilibrium might explain the correlated functional status among segregating V segments, but an unknown experimental factor could not be ruled out. A few of the identified cytomegalovirus-associated TCR beta chains were confirmed in vitro to be specific for cytomegalovirus antigens. Across donors, most TCR sequences were observed very rarely, whereas some public TCRs were present in many individuals. In a later analysis, the rate of TCR association differed among HLA loci, with DRB1 alleles having the most associated TCRs and HLA-C alleles having the fewest. The only immune exposure information available for the cohort was CMV serostatus. In a later analysis, most CMV-associated TCR beta chains were found to appear HLA-restricted, with HLA associations seemingly driven largely by CMV exposure. Some IMGT-functional V segments, including TRBV6-2 and TRBV6-3, could not be distinguished by the 87-base-pair reads and were therefore excluded. In a later analysis, HLA-associated TCR beta chains were found to be more clonally expanded and to have lower generation probabilities than equally common non-associated chains.

In the germline V gene, CDR1 corresponds to MNHEY and CDR2 to SVGAGI. Taken from cysteine to phenylalanine, the CDR3 has 14 residues. Only the CDR3 portion is preserved as DNA: 42 bases, with reading frame beginning at the first base. V was cut back by 0 bases and J by 7 bases, leaving a gap of 13 bases between them. With respect to this clone: This clone's antigen is unknown. The record has no base qualities; no much larger clone is one base away.

The cohort was made up of roughly 670 healthy bone marrow donors. At the time of sampling, every cohort member was nominally healthy, though immune exposures that went unrecorded were likely present. The donor was CMV seropositive and was included in the group of approximately 300 seropositive cohort members. Each donor provided a peripheral blood sample, and peripheral blood mononuclear cells were used for TCR beta sequencing. Genomic DNA was extracted from the blood cell samples with the Qiagen DNeasy Blood Extraction Kit. Library method: the immunoSEQ multiplex PCR assay. A mixture of 60 forward primers for TCR Vbeta segments and 13 reverse primers for TCR Jbeta segments was used in the multiplex PCR. The CDR3 region of rearranged TCR beta genes was amplified from genomic DNA by a multiplex PCR assay. The amplified TCR beta libraries were sequenced on the Illumina HiSeq System as 87-base-pair reads. On the authors' methods: Across the 600 to 700 repertoires, a later analysis counted roughly 77 million unique TCR beta chains, around 11 million of which were shared by at least two donors. Raw reads were error-corrected and collapsed into unique sequences by a nearest-neighbor algorithm in which closely related sequences were merged to remove PCR and sequencing errors. CDR3 sequences were aligned to IMGT reference sequences to assign V, D and J gene segments. For a sequence to be retained, a match of at least six nucleotides was required to both a V gene segment and a J gene segment. A rearrangement counted as productive if the CDR3 had no stop codons and remained in frame with V and J, and every other rearrangement counted as non-productive. CDR3 was defined by IMGT convention, running from the second conserved V-encoded cysteine to the conserved J-encoded phenylalanine. Sequences without an unambiguous match to a single V gene segment were excluded from the earlier analysis of 500 to 700 of the donors. An earlier analysis of fewer than 750 of the donors called V segments functional above 56.7% productive rearrangements and segregating when the between-donor standard deviation exceeded 5%. To diagnose cytomegalovirus status from the catalog of TCR beta chain sequences, a statistical classification framework was built. In a later analysis, V and J genes were assigned by comparing TCR nucleotide sequences against IMGT/GENE-DB human TR gene sequences. Using the TCRdist pipeline, a later analysis assigned CDR3 sequences along with most-parsimonious VDJ recombination scenarios. In a later analysis, every TCR beta chain was defined by the combination of its CDR3 amino acid sequence and its V-gene family, and reads without a unique V-gene family were dropped. To address suspected cross-contamination and a sequencing artifact, a later analysis removed over 500 highly shared, low-generation-probability nucleotide sequences. A later analysis calculated a clonal expansion index for each public chain from normalized within-repertoire ranks of inferred template counts. In a later analysis, generation probabilities were computed using a VDJ recombination model fitted to out-of-frame rearrangements, and the results were checked against IGoR. Hypergeometric tests were used in a later analysis to score TCR-TCR, TCR-HLA and TCR-CMV co-occurrence, with a repertoire-size bias correction applied to the TCR pairs. A later analysis estimated false discovery rates by permuting HLA or CMV assignments 20 times. In a later analysis, co-occurring TCRs were grouped with DBSCAN, and TCRdist sequence similarity was added when clustering was performed within HLA-allele-positive subsets. Repertoires with fewer than 30,000 or more than 120,000 public chains were left out of co-occurrence clustering, as were about 5 repertoires with anomalous nucleotide sharing. This is the immuneACCESS table as TCRdb keeps it, with only in-frame sequences that have V and J called. A part of the clones is gone; compared with another copy, unresolved V genes explain less than half, and the rest is unexplained. V and J calls and clone size are those listed in that table; D and trimming were worked out from the DNA. Present in this sample are about 300,000 clones, roughly 88% of which were seen just once. Approximately 4.3% of the sample is taken by the ten largest.

The chain employs TRBV6-5 and TRBJ2-7; no confident D gene assignment can be made. Sequencing used PBMCs. This receptor was identified in a man in his forties in good health and CMV-seropositive. The DNA is TGTGCCAGCAGTTACTCGTATGGGCTTCAGGAGCAGTACTTC. Its protein is CASSYSYGLQEQYF.